This T cell receptor beta chain was identified during a study of post-analysis software for immune sequencing data. Overall study: Secondary progressive, relapsing-remitting and progressive-relapsing multiple sclerosis were among the included disease courses. Notes on the study in general: Batch-mates among the samples co-clustered strongly by F measure.

Each TCR beta cDNA library carried unique molecular identifiers. MiXCR, applied by TCRdb to the PCR reads, yields one record per CDR3 protein. Of about 820,000 distinct CDR3 sequences listed, about 50% are singletons. This clonotype was seen only a few times. Its antigen is not known. The source material was blood. The receptor's source is a girl under 18 with multiple sclerosis.

DNA for the CDR3: TGTGCCAGCAGCCAAGATAGGGCTGGGGTTACGTTCTTC. Encoded protein: CASSQDRAGVTFF. The genes are TRBV3-1 and TRBJ2-1; no clear D. V gave up 0 bases and J gave up 15 bases, with 15 bases separating them. The CDR3 has 13 residues. CDR1 and CDR2 (germline): LGHDT, YNNKEL (reference sequence).